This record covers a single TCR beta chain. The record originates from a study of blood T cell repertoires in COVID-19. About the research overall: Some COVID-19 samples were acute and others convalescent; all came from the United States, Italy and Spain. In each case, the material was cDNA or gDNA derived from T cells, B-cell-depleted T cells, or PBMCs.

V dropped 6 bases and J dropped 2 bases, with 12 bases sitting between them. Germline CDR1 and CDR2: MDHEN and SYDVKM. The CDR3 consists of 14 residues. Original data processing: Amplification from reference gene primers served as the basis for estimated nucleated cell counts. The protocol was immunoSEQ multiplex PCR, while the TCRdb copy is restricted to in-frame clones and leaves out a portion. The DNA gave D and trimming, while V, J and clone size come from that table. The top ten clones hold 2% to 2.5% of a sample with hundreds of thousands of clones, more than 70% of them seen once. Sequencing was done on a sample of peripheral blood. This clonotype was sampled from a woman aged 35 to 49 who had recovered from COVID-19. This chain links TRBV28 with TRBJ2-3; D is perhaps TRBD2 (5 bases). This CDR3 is CASRAGLTTDTQYF. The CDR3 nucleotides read TGTGCCAGCAGGGCGGGCCTTACCACAGATACGCAGTATTTT.